Listed below are T cell receptor beta chains from one sample, sequenced in a study of PD-1 blockade in classical Hodgkin lymphoma. Clones were sequenced by immunoSEQ multiplex PCR, and TCRdb holds only the in-frame ones, with some missing. In the table there are around 26,000 clones, roughly 76% of which are singletons. The sequencing used CD4+ T cells from blood, collected before the fourth cycle of nivolumab. These receptors all come from a human donor with classical Hodgkin lymphoma. The CDR3 runs from the conserved cysteine through the conserved F or W. The D gene is left open where the match is weak. Some rows mark clone size as missing; the rest say once, few, many or name a class of expanded clone.

v_gene: TRBV7-3
d_gene: TRBD2
j_gene: TRBJ2-1
abundance: NA
CDR3nt: TGTGCCAGCAGCTTAGCTAGCGGGGACCACAATGAGCAGTTCTTC
CDR3aa: CASSLASGDHNEQFF

v_gene: TRBV10-1
d_gene: NA
j_gene: TRBJ1-2
abundance: once
CDR3nt: TGCGCCAGCAGACGACCTCGGCCAGGGGAAAGTGGCTACACCTTC
CDR3aa: CASRRPRPGESGYTF

v_gene: TRBV7-6
d_gene: NA
j_gene: TRBJ2-6
abundance: NA
CDR3nt: TGTGCCAGCAGCTTCCGGTTCCGCTCTGGGGCCAACGTCCTGACTTTC
CDR3aa: CASSFRFRSGANVLTF

v_gene: TRBV29-1
d_gene: TRBD1
j_gene: TRBJ1-1
abundance: NA
CDR3nt: TGCAGCGTTATTAGGACAGGGCAAGGTGAAGCTTTCTTT
CDR3aa: CSVIRTGQGEAFF

v_gene: TRBV7-9
d_gene: NA
j_gene: TRBJ1-2
abundance: NA
CDR3nt: TGTGCCAGCAGCTTCCCTTTGGGGCAGGGGAATGCTGGCTACACCTTC
CDR3aa: CASSFPLGQGNAGYTF

v_gene: TRBV4-2
d_gene: TRBD1
j_gene: TRBJ2-7
abundance: NA
CDR3nt: TGTGCCAGCAGCCCCCCGGACAGGGCGGACGAGCAGTACTTC
CDR3aa: CASSPPDRADEQYF

v_gene: TRBV7-3
d_gene: TRBD1
j_gene: TRBJ2-2
abundance: NA
CDR3nt: TGTGCCAGCAGCTTAACCTCGGGCAGGGGGCTTACCGGGGAGCTGTTTTTT
CDR3aa: CASSLTSGRGLTGELFF

v_gene: TRBV19
d_gene: NA
j_gene: TRBJ2-1
abundance: NA
CDR3nt: TGTGCCAGTACAGGTTACAATGAGCAGTTCTTC
CDR3aa: CASTGYNEQFF

v_gene: TRBV6-5
d_gene: TRBD1
j_gene: TRBJ1-3
abundance: NA
CDR3nt: TGTGCCAGCAGGGAACAGGGGATATTTGGAAACACCATATATTTT
CDR3aa: CASREQGIFGNTIYF

v_gene: TRBV6-1
d_gene: NA
j_gene: TRBJ1-1
abundance: few
CDR3nt: TGTGCCAGCAGTGCGGACCAGGGTCTAGAAGCTTTCTTT
CDR3aa: CASSADQGLEAFF

v_gene: TRBV11-2
d_gene: TRBD1
j_gene: TRBJ1-2
abundance: few
CDR3nt: TGTGCCAGCAGCTTAGGGACAGGCCATGACGGCTACACCTTC
CDR3aa: CASSLGTGHDGYTF

v_gene: TRBV4-3
d_gene: TRBD2
j_gene: TRBJ2-1
abundance: NA
CDR3nt: TGCGCCAGCAGCCGCAACGGGGGGGCCGGTGAGCAGTTCTTC
CDR3aa: CASSRNGGAGEQFF

v_gene: TRBV21-1
d_gene: NA
j_gene: TRBJ1-4
abundance: once
CDR3nt: TGTGCCAGCAGCAAATTGGCAGGGGGCCATGAAAAACTGTTTTTT
CDR3aa: CASSKLAGGHEKLFF

v_gene: TRBV10-3
d_gene: NA
j_gene: TRBJ2-3
abundance: NA
CDR3nt: TGTGCCACATCATTGGGGGCAGATACGCAGTATTTT
CDR3aa: CATSLGADTQYF

v_gene: TRBV7-2
d_gene: TRBD1
j_gene: TRBJ1-5
abundance: NA
CDR3nt: TGTGCCAGCAGCATTGGGGGGACAGGGGTTCAGCCCCAGCATTTT
CDR3aa: CASSIGGTGVQPQHF

v_gene: TRBV27
d_gene: NA
j_gene: TRBJ1-6
abundance: NA
CDR3nt: TGTGCCAGCAGTGGGGGAGAAACGAGCTCCTATAATTCACCCCTCCACTTT
CDR3aa: CASSGGETSSYNSPLHF

v_gene: TRBV28
d_gene: NA
j_gene: TRBJ1-5
abundance: NA
CDR3nt: TGTGCCAGCACCCTCGGGCAGCTCTATCAGCCCCAGCATTTT
CDR3aa: CASTLGQLYQPQHF

v_gene: TRBV5-1
d_gene: TRBD1
j_gene: TRBJ1-2
abundance: NA
CDR3nt: TGCGCCAGCAGCCCGGGACAGGAGAAGGGCTACACCTTC
CDR3aa: CASSPGQEKGYTF

v_gene: TRBV10-3
d_gene: TRBD1
j_gene: TRBJ1-3
abundance: NA
CDR3nt: TGTGCCATCAGTGAGTTGACAGGGCTCTCTGGAAACACCATATATTTT
CDR3aa: CAISELTGLSGNTIYF

v_gene: TRBV7-2
d_gene: NA
j_gene: TRBJ1-1
abundance: once
CDR3nt: TGTGCCAGCAGCTTACTGCGTATAAATGGTGAAGCTTTCTTT
CDR3aa: CASSLLRINGEAFF

v_gene: TRBV5-1
d_gene: TRBD1
j_gene: TRBJ2-7
abundance: NA
CDR3nt: TGCGCCAGCAGCGACCGGGACAGGACCCCCTACGAGCAGTACTTC
CDR3aa: CASSDRDRTPYEQYF

v_gene: TRBV28
d_gene: NA
j_gene: TRBJ2-2
abundance: NA
CDR3nt: TGTGCCAGCAGCGCTGCGACAGTTAGCGGGGAGCTGTTTTTT
CDR3aa: CASSAATVSGELFF

v_gene: TRBV19
d_gene: NA
j_gene: TRBJ2-7
abundance: NA
CDR3nt: TGTGCCAGTAGGCCGGCGGGGGCGCGGGAGCAGTACTTC
CDR3aa: CASRPAGAREQYF

v_gene: TRBV6-5
d_gene: NA
j_gene: TRBJ1-2
abundance: NA
CDR3nt: TGTGCCAGCAGTTACGGGGGAGGGGGGAACTATGGCTACACCTTC
CDR3aa: CASSYGGGGNYGYTF

v_gene: TRBV10-3
d_gene: NA
j_gene: TRBJ1-6
abundance: once
CDR3nt: TGTGCCATTAACGGGAAGGGTCAGAATTCACCCCTCCACTTT
CDR3aa: CAINGKGQNSPLHF

v_gene: TRBV7-3
d_gene: TRBD2
j_gene: TRBJ2-1
abundance: few
CDR3nt: TGTGCCAGCAGCTTAGCCCCAGCGGGGTCCTACAATGAGCAGTTCTTC
CDR3aa: CASSLAPAGSYNEQFF

v_gene: TRBV9
d_gene: NA
j_gene: TRBJ1-3
abundance: NA
CDR3nt: TGTGCCAGCAGCGTAGCCCTCTGGGGAAACGGAAACACCATATATTTT
CDR3aa: CASSVALWGNGNTIYF

v_gene: TRBV20-1
d_gene: NA
j_gene: TRBJ1-2
abundance: NA
CDR3nt: TGCAGTGCTGTCCGCACAGGGGGCTACACCTTC
CDR3aa: CSAVRTGGYTF

v_gene: TRBV5-1
d_gene: TRBD1
j_gene: TRBJ2-5
abundance: NA
CDR3nt: TGCGCCAGCAGCTCGACGACAGGGGGGCAAGAGACCCAGTACTTC
CDR3aa: CASSSTTGGQETQYF